This T cell receptor (beta chain) was identified in a study of T cells in Graves' hyperthyroidism and ophthalmopathy. TCR beta CDR3 regions were amplified from RNA transcripts. HTBI primers were employed in a first-round RT-PCR of the TCR CDR3. Via MiXCR, TCRdb re-called the multiplex PCR reads, giving one row per CDR3 protein. Among 620,000 or so distinct CDR3 sequences listed, approximately 14% were seen once. This clonotype was seen repeatedly, ten times or more. The sequenced material came from blood. The source is a woman aged 45-65 years with Graves' ophthalmopathy.

CDR3 bases: TGTGCCAGCAGCTTTGCTCAGAGAGGGGAGCTGTTTTTT. Amino acids: CASSFAQRGELFF. V gene TRBV7-3 combines with J gene TRBJ2-2; D unresolved. The V and J ends lost 3 bases and 8 bases respectively, with 10 bases between them. Germline CDR1 is SGHTA and CDR2 is FQGTGA. CDR3 length: 13 amino acids.